The subject of this entry is one T cell receptor (beta chain). Its antigen remains undetermined. No quality values exist for individual bases; no much larger clone is one base distant. The sequencer was an Illumina NovaSeq 6000. TCRalpha and TCRbeta cDNA libraries were built by 5'RACE with constant-segment primers, adding sample barcodes and unique molecular identifiers. Trizol reagent was used to extract RNA from every sample. The libraries were amplified in two PCR steps, and the second step added a second sample barcode and Illumina TruSeq adapters. Sequencing of the libraries was done on an Illumina NovaSeq, producing 2 x 150 bp paired-end reads. On the study's bioinformatics: Demultiplexing of reads and collapsing into UMI-guided consensus sequences were performed with migec v1.2.7. Using mixcr v2.1.11, the UMI consensuses were aligned to TRA and TRB V and J templates and assembled into clonotypes. A clonotype was counted as expanded or contracted only if both edgeR and NoisET called the change significant, with noise models trained on biological replicates. For edgeR calls, the thresholds were a false discovery rate-adjusted p below 0.01 and a log2 fold-change of 1. As an exploratory analysis of dynamics, max-normalized trajectories of the 1000 most abundant clonotypes were examined with PCA combined with hierarchical clustering. The CD4 or CD8 phenotype of responding clones was assigned using the separately sequenced CD4+ and CD8+ repertoires. In TCRdb, the public reads were trimmed at Q25 with fastp and aligned with MiXCR, with productive beta chains retained. Rows matching on CDR3 protein sequence are summarized as one entry with the most common DNA and genes. The V and J calls come from TCRdb's annotation, not from the publication. This sample comprises roughly 150,000 distinct CDR3 sequences, 13% to 15% of them detected only once. In total, the top ten clones hold approximately 30% of the sample.

The record originates from a study of T-cell memory formation after mild COVID-19 (TCRdb year 2021). In terms of the full investigation: TCR sequence clusters from the two donors were found to be largely donor specific. The cohort was made up of two young adult volunteers, one female and one male, who were previously healthy. In a couple of donors, T-cell clones that expanded and contracted after mild COVID-19 were followed by sequencing TCRalpha and TCRbeta repertoires longitudinally. On the study overall, not on this receptor specifically: Balanced CD4/CD8 phenotypes were observed for clones contracting from day 15 to 85, whereas a bias towards CD4+ was observed for a second wave of clones expanding from day 15 to 37. The detection of some responding clones in pre-infection memory suggests that pre-existing cross-reactive memory T cells joined the SARS-CoV-2 response. Contracting CD4+ clones turned up mainly in the CM and EM memory subsets, whereas EMRA was where CD8+ clones were enriched. Whether the second-wave clones peaking on day 37 were SARS-CoV-2 specific was not confirmed. The study covered only a couple of mild cases, and larger cohorts including severe cases with pre-infection samples were considered necessary.

PBMCs were isolated by Ficoll-Paque density gradient centrifugation. Taken from cysteine to phenylalanine, the CDR3 has 9 residues. The CDR3 DNA has 27 bases and is translated from base 1. The germline V gene encodes CDR1 SEHNR and CDR2 FQNEAQ (reference sequence). V loses 8 bases of germline sequence and J loses 9 bases, and the interval between the two ends is 5 bases. This sequence originates from an adult woman who had mild COVID-19 (a few samples of this study predate the infection). The sample titles of this study are shuffled in the database, so cell type and time point are left out; the donor was told from shared clones. The chain employs TRBV7-9 and TRBJ2-1, with no reliable assignment of the D segment. Specimen: PBMCs or a T cell subset sorted from them (not recorded which). The DNA sequence follows: TGTGCCAGCGGTAGTGAGCAGTTCTTC. Translated, it reads CASGSEQFF.